The entry below describes one TCR beta chain. This CDR3 contains 15 residues. CDR1 and CDR2 from the germline V gene are MNHEY and SVGAGI. V was shortened by 0 bases and J by 5 bases, with 12 bases between the two germline ends. The beta constant-region primer was an equimolar mix of two oligonucleotides covering TRBC1 and TRBC2. The ligated cDNA underwent four PCR rounds using SP2 and nested alpha and beta constant-region primers. Via MiXCR, TCRdb re-called the UMI-ligation and nested PCR reads, giving one row per CDR3 protein. Among 120,000 or so distinct CDR3 sequences, 36% were seen once, and the ten largest hold 0.9%. The data originate from a study of naive and memory T cell subsets.

This rearrangement joins TRBV6-5 to TRBJ2-3; D possibly corresponds to TRBD2 (6 bases). The sample comprised central memory CD4+ T cells from blood. The receptor was isolated from a human donor in good health. DNA for the CDR3: TGTGCCAGCAGTTACTCGGGGGGTCGGAAAGATACGCAGTATTTT. Protein: CASSYSGGRKDTQYF.